This T cell receptor beta chain originates from a study of identical twins. General observations from the study: Weaker excess twin sharing was seen among beta out-of-frame sequences.

Per germline, CDR1 SGDLS and CDR2 YYNGEE. Trimming shortened V by 6 bases and J by 5 bases, and 15 bases separated the two germline ends. The CDR3 is 14 amino acids. Comment on this clonotype: Its antigen is currently unknown.

MiXCR, applied by TCRdb to the 5' RACE reads, yields one record per CDR3 protein. The sample lists a few hundred thousand distinct CDR3 sequences; more than 9% were seen once. The same sample was also used in a study of yellow fever vaccine responses in identical twins.

The chain uses TRBV9 and TRBJ2-1; D may correspond to TRBD1 or TRBD2 (5 bases each). The sequencing input was PBMCs. This sequence was found in a woman aged 18-29 years in good health. CDR3 amino acids: CASTGRVPNNEQFF. CDR3 nucleotides: TGTGCCAGCACAGGGCGGGTACCGAACAATGAGCAGTTCTTC.